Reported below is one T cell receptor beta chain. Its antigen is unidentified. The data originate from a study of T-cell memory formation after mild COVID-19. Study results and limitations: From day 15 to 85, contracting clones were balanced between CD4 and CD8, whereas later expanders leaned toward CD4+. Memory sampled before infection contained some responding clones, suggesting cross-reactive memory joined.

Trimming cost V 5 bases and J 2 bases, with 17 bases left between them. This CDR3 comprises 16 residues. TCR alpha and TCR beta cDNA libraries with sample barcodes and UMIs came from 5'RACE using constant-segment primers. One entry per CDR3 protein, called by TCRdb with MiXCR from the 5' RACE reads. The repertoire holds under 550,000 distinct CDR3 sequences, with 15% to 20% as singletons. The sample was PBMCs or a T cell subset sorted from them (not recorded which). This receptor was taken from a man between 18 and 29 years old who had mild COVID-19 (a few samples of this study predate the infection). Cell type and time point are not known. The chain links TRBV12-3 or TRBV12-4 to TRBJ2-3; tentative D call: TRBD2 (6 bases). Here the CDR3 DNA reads TGTGCCAGCAGTAAAAGACTAGATCCCCCCACAGATACGCAGTATTTT. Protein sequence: CASSKRLDPPTDTQYF.